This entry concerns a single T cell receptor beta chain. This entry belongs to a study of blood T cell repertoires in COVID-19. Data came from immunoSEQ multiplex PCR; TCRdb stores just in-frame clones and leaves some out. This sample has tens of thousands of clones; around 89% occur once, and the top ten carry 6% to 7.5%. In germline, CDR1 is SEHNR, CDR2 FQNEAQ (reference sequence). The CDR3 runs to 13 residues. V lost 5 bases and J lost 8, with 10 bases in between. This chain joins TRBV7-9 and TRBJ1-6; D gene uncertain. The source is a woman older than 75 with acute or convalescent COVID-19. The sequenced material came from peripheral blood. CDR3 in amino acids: CASSPVGHSPLHF. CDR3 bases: TGTGCCAGCAGCCCCGTTGGGCATTCACCCCTCCACTTT. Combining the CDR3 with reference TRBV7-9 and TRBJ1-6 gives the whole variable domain DTGVSQNPRHKITKRGQNVTFRCDPISEHNRLYWYRQTLGQGPEFLTYFQNEAQLEKSRLLSDRFSAERPKGSFSTLEIQRTEQGDSAMYLCASSPVGHSPLHFGNGTRLTVT.